Here is one T cell receptor (beta chain) with its context. The data were taken from a study of PD-L1 blockade in urothelial cancer. Study details: Analysis of blood occurred 3 weeks (second dose) and 6 weeks after treatment start. A median of approximately 150,000 T cells was found in the blood samples.

Time point here: pretreatment peripheral blood. The CDR3 is 15 residues long. Germline-derived CDR1 and CDR2 are SGHRS and YFSETQ. The V end was cut by 5 bases, the J end by 0 bases, with 12 bases between. The assay was immunoSEQ multiplex PCR, and TCRdb's table has in-frame clones only and misses some. The data hold over 100,000 clones, with roughly 83% observed a single time. This sequence originates from a man aged 45-60 years with urothelial cancer. The rearrangement links TRBV5-1 to TRBJ2-1; D perhaps matches TRBD2 (5 bases). This specimen was PBMCs, taken around atezolizumab (anti-PD-L1) treatment. The DNA for the CDR3 is TGCGCCAGCAGGAGGGAGATTAGCTCCTACAATGAGCAGTTCTTC. The encoded protein is CASRREISSYNEQFF.